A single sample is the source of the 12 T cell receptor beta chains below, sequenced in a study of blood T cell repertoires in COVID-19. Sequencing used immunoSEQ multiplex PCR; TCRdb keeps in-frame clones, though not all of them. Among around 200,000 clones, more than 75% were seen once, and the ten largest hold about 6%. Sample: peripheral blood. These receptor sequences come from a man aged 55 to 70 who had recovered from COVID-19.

CDR3 DNA: TGTGCCAGCAGTTACTTGGACAGGGAGTTCTTC. This encodes CASSYLDREFF. The rearrangement links TRBV2 to TRBJ2-1; 8 bases are a match to TRBD1. V lost 5 bases, J lost 14 bases, and 5 bases stayed unmatched. This CDR3 contains 11 residues. Germline CDR1 reads SNHLY; CDR2 reads FYNNEI. The variable domain in full, completed from reference TRBV2 and TRBJ2-1, reads EPEVTQTPSHQVTQMGQEVILRCVPISNHLYFYWYRQILGQKVEFLVSFYNNEISEKSEIFDDQFSVERPDGSNFTLKIRSTKLEDSAMYFCASSYLDREFFGPGTRLTVL.

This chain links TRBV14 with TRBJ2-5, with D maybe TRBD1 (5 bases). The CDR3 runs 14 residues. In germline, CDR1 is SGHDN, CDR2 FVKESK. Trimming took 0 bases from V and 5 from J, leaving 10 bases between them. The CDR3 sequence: CASSQDAGWETQYF. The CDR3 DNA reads TGTGCCAGCAGCCAAGACGCAGGGTGGGAGACCCAGTACTTC.

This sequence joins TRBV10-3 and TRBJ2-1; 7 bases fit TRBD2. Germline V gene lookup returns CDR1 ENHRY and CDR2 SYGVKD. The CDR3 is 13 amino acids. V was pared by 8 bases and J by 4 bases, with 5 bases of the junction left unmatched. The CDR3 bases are TGTGCCATCGCGCGGGAGTTGTACAATGAGCAGTTCTTC. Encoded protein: CAIARELYNEQFF.

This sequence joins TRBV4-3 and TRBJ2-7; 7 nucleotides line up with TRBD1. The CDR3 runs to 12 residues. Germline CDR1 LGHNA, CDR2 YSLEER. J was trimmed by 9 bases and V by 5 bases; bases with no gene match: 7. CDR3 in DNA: TGCGCCAGCAGCGCCCGGGACAGCTCGCAGTACTTC. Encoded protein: CASSARDSSQYF.

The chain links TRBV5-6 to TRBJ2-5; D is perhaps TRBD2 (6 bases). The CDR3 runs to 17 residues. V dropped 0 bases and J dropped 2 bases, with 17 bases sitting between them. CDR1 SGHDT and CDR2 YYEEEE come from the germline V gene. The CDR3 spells CASSLGRGSFGQETQYF. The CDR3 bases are TGTGCCAGCAGCTTGGGGAGGGGAAGCTTCGGGCAAGAGACCCAGTACTTC.

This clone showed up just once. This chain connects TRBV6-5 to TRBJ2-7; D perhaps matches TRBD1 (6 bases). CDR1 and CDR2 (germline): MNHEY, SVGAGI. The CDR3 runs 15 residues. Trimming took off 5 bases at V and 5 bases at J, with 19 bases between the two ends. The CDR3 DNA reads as TGTGCCAGCAGTCCCCGTGTGGGGGCATTCGACGAGCAGTACTTC. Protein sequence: CASSPRVGAFDEQYF.

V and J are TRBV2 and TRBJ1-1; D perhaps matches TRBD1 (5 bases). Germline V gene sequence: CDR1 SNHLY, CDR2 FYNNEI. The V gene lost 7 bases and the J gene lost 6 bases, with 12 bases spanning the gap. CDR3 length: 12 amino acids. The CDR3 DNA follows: TGTGCCAGCAACGGGGGGATGGCTGAAGCTTTCTTT. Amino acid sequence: CASNGGMAEAFF. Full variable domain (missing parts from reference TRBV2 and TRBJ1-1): EPEVTQTPSHQVTQMGQEVILRCVPISNHLYFYWYRQILGQKVEFLVSFYNNEISEKSEIFDDQFSVERPDGSNFTLKIRSTKLEDSAMYFCASNGGMAEAFFGQGTRLTVV.

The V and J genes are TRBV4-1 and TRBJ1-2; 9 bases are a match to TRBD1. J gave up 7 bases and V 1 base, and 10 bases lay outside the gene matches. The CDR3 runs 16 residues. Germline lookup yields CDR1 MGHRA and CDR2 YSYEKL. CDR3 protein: CASSQVSTGGSSGYTF. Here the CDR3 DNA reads TGCGCCAGCAGCCAAGTATCGACAGGGGGAAGTAGTGGCTACACCTTC.

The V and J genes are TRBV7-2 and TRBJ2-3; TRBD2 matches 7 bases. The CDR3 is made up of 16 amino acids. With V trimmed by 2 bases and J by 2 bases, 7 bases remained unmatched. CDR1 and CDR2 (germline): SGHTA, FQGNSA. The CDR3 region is CASSLLPSGATDTQYF. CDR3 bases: TGTGCCAGCAGCTTATTGCCCAGCGGGGCCACAGATACGCAGTATTTT.

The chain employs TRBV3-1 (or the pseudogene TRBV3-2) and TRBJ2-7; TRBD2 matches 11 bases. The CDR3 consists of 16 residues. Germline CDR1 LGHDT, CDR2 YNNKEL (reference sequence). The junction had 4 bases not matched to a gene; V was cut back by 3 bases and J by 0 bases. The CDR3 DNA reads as TGTGCCAGCAGCCACTTTAGCGGGAGGGGCTCCTACGAGCAGTACTTC. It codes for CASSHFSGRGSYEQYF.

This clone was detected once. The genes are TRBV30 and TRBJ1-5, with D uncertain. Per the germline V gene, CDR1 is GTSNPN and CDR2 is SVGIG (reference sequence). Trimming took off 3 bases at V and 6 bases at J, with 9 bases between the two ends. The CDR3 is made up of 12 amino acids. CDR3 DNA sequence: TGTGCCTGGAGACAAAACCGTCAGCCCCAGCATTTT. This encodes CAWRQNRQPQHF.

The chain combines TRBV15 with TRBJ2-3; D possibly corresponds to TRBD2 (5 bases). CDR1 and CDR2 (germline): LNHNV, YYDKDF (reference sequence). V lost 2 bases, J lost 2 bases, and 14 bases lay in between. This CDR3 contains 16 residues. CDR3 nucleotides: TGTGCCACCAGCAGAACCCGAGCGGATTCCACAGATACGCAGTATTTT. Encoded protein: CATSRTRADSTDTQYF.